This T cell receptor beta chain came from a study of T cells in Graves' hyperthyroidism and ophthalmopathy. Study in general: Staff took peripheral blood when the initial diagnosis was made, before any treatment began. Study-level points and caveats: Ophthalmopathy could be told apart from stable hyperthyroidism with a 13 V-J model. Ophthalmopathy, which appeared later, was predicted by the model a median around 6 months before onset.

The diagnostic basis comprised clinical symptoms, serum thyroxine and TRAb, thyroid ultrasound and orbital computed tomography. Germline V gene sequence: CDR1 MNHNS, CDR2 SASEGT. The CDR3 length is 13 residues. Trimming left V 5 bases short and J 7 bases short, with 15 bases between. A few counts support this clonotype. Its antigen is not known. The TCR beta CDR3 regions underwent amplification using RNA transcripts as the source. The TCR CDR3 was amplified in a first-round RT-PCR using the HTBI primer set. TCRdb reprocessed the multiplex PCR reads with MiXCR, giving one entry per CDR3 protein. Of hundreds of thousands of distinct CDR3 sequences detected, roughly 14% appear once; the ten largest clones hold approximately 13%.

The receptor's source is a man aged 18 to 30 with Graves' ophthalmopathy. The gene calls are TRBV6-1 and TRBJ2-7, with TRBD2 as a possible D gene (6 bases). Sequences were obtained from blood. CDR3 loop: CASSSGTSKEQYF. The CDR3 bases are TGTGCCAGCAGTTCAGGGACTTCTAAAGAGCAGTACTTC.